A single sample gave rise to the 24 T cell receptor beta chains below, sequenced in a study of blood T cell repertoires in COVID-19. Only in-frame clones appear in the TCRdb table, and some are missing; sequencing was by immunoSEQ multiplex PCR. The sample lists tens of thousands of clones; 85% to 90% were seen once. The sample was peripheral blood. The receptors shown here come from a man older than 75 with active COVID-19.

The chain uses TRBV5-5 and TRBJ2-3; 8 bases align to TRBD2. Germline trimming cut 4 bases from V and 6 bases from J; bases unmatched to any gene: 4. The length of the CDR3 is 13 residues. Germline values: CDR1 SGHKS, CDR2 YYEKEE (reference sequence). This CDR3 is CASSPGLADTQYF. The CDR3 nucleotides are TGTGCCAGCAGCCCCGGACTAGCTGATACGCAGTATTTT.

This chain connects TRBV19 to TRBJ2-3, with 9 bases matching TRBD2. CDR3 length: 15 amino acids. The V and J ends lost 3 bases and 4 bases, in that order; junction bases with no gene match: 5. Looked up from germline, CDR1 is LNHDA and CDR2 is SQIVND (reference sequence). Here the CDR3 DNA reads TGTGCCAGTAGTATTCGCGCGGGAGGGGCAGATACGCAGTATTTT. This gives the protein CASSIRAGGADTQYF.

This clone turned up a few times. The rearrangement uses TRBV28 and TRBJ1-5; a weak D match, TRBD1 (6 bases). The CDR3 is 19 residues long. Germline V CDR1 and CDR2: MDHEN, SYDVKM. Trimming took 4 bases from V and 6 from J, leaving 28 bases between them. As DNA, the CDR3 is TGTGCCAGCAGTTCACCCCTGGATTTTGGTAGAGGGGGAGCTCAGCCCCAGCATTTT. As protein: CASSSPLDFGRGGAQPQHF. Combining the CDR3 with reference TRBV28 and TRBJ1-5 gives the whole variable domain DVKVTQSSRYLVKRTGEKVFLECVQDMDHENMFWYRQDPGLGLRLIYFSYDVKMKEKGDIPEGYSVSREKKERFSLILESASTNQTSMYLCASSSPLDFGRGGAQPQHFGDGTRLSIL.

This rearrangement joins TRBV5-1 to TRBJ1-4; D might be TRBD1 (6 bases). The CDR3 totals 19 residues. The V end was cut by 2 bases, the J end by 0 bases, with 20 bases between. Germline-derived CDR1 and CDR2 are SGHRS and YFSETQ. CDR3 in DNA: TGCGCCAGCAGCTTAACCGGGGGGCGAAGTAGCGCAACTAATGAAAAACTGTTTTTT. This codes for CASSLTGGRSSATNEKLFF.

The chain links TRBV5-1 to TRBJ2-7, with D tentatively TRBD1 (6 bases). The CDR3 length is 15 residues. The germline V gene has CDR1 SGHRS and CDR2 YFSETQ. Trimming left V 3 bases short and J 3 bases short, with 16 bases between. CDR3 DNA: TGCGCCAGCAGCTCTTTGGACAGCGCTCGCTACGAGCAGTACTTC. This translates into CASSSLDSARYEQYF.

Only a few counts were recorded for this clone. The chain carries TRBV19 and TRBJ1-5, with 10 bases lining up with TRBD1. This CDR3 has 16 residues. In germline, CDR1 is LNHDA, CDR2 SQIVND (reference sequence). The ends lost 3 bases at V and 6 bases at J; junction bases unmatched: 8. The CDR3 region has the DNA TGTGCCAGTAGTATGTCTTGGGACAGGGGTGGTCAGCCCCAGCATTTT. Translation: CASSMSWDRGGQPQHF.

The rearrangement joins TRBV14 to TRBJ2-5; weak D call: TRBD2 (5 bases). Germline values: CDR1 SGHDN, CDR2 FVKESK. V lost 1 base, J lost 2 bases, and 11 bases lay in between. The CDR3 runs to 15 residues. The CDR3, as DNA: TGTGCCAGCAGCCAAGCCCTAGGAGGACAAGAGACCCAGTACTTC. It translates to CASSQALGGQETQYF.

This chain connects TRBV11-2 to TRBJ2-5, with D maybe TRBD1 (5 bases). The CDR3 sequence is 14 residues long. V was clipped by 6 bases and J by 2 bases, with 13 bases between them. In germline, CDR1 is SGHAT, CDR2 FQNNGV. In DNA, the CDR3 is TGTGCCAGCAGGCGCCCAGGGTCTCAAGAGACCCAGTACTTC. It is translated as CASRRPGSQETQYF.

The chain has TRBV7-2 and TRBJ2-7; 9 nucleotides line up with TRBD2. CDR1 SGHTA and CDR2 FQGNSA come from the germline V gene. This CDR3 is 14 amino acids long. Unmatched junction bases numbered 3, after V lost 3 bases and J lost 3 bases. CDR3 DNA sequence: TGTGCCAGCAGCTTTAGCGGGAGTTTCTACGAGCAGTACTTC. Amino acid sequence: CASSFSGSFYEQYF.

CDR3 DNA: TGCGCCAGCAGCTTGGGAGCGGGAGGGCCCTCTGGGGCCAACGTCCTGACTTTC. Translated, it gives CASSLGAGGPSGANVLTF. The gene calls are TRBV5-1 and TRBJ2-6; 10 nucleotides match TRBD2. CDR1 and CDR2 from the germline V gene are SGHRS and YFSETQ. With 0 bases clipped from V and 0 bases from J, the junction kept 3 bases outside the gene matches. This CDR3 has 18 amino acids.

This chain joins TRBV7-2 and TRBJ2-1; 9 nucleotides match TRBD1. The germline gives CDR1 SGHTA, CDR2 FQGNSA. This CDR3 is built from 18 residues. V gave up 0 bases and J gave up 6 bases; unmatched junction bases: 12. The CDR3 region has the DNA TGTGCCAGCAGCTTAGCGTTCTCCGGGACAGGGACGGCCAATGAGCAGTTCTTC. Translation: CASSLAFSGTGTANEQFF.

The chain joins TRBV3-1 (or the pseudogene TRBV3-2) to TRBJ2-7; TRBD1 agrees at 9 bases. The CDR3 covers 14 residues. V dropped 10 bases and J dropped 3; count of bases not matched to a gene: 10. Germline V gives CDR1 LGHDT, CDR2 YNNKEL (reference sequence). CDR3 sequence: CATMRPGQGYEQYF. The DNA of the CDR3 is TGTGCCACAATGAGACCGGGACAGGGCTACGAGCAGTACTTC.

V gene TRBV19 combines with J gene TRBJ2-6, with TRBD1 matching 12 bases. In germline, CDR1 is LNHDA, CDR2 SQIVND (reference sequence). The V and J ends lost 10 bases and 3 bases, in that order; junction bases with no gene match: 13. The CDR3 consists of 18 residues. DNA of the CDR3: TGTGCCACCTCCCCGTCGGGACAGGGGGCAGGTGGGGCCAACGTCCTGACTTTC. It is translated as CATSPSGQGAGGANVLTF.

The V gene is TRBV19, the J gene TRBJ2-7; 7 nucleotides match TRBD1. The CDR3 is 12 residues long. With V trimmed by 4 bases and J by 6 bases, 3 bases remained unmatched. The V gene's germline CDR1 is LNHDA and CDR2 SQIVND (reference sequence). DNA of the CDR3: TGTGCCAGTAGTACATCAGGGGGCGAGCAGTACTTC. It is translated as CASSTSGGEQYF.

The chain carries TRBV3-1 (or the pseudogene TRBV3-2) and TRBJ2-7; D is unresolved. Trimming cost V 0 bases and J 4 bases, with 10 bases left between them. The CDR3 has 14 residues. Germline lookup yields CDR1 LGHDT and CDR2 YNNKEL (reference sequence). The CDR3 DNA follows: TGTGCCAGCAGCCAAGATGCGGCCGCATACGAGCAGTACTTC. Its translation: CASSQDAAAYEQYF.

V gene TRBV18 combines with J gene TRBJ1-1, with 11 positions matching TRBD1. CDR1 is KGHSH, CDR2 LQKENI, per germline. Germline trimming cut 6 bases from V and 2 bases from J; bases unmatched to any gene: 8. The CDR3 extends over 16 amino acids. DNA for the CDR3: TGTGCCAGCTCTCGCGAGAGGACAGGGGGCAACACTGAAGCTTTCTTT. Translated: CASSRERTGGNTEAFF.

The genes are TRBV14 and TRBJ1-1; D unresolved. Germline CDR1 reads SGHDN; CDR2 reads FVKESK. Trimming removed 0 bases at V and 1 base at J, with 9 bases between. This CDR3 comprises 15 residues. The DNA for the CDR3 is TGTGCCAGCAGCCAAGATGACATATGGAACACTGAAGCTTTCTTT. This translates into CASSQDDIWNTEAFF. Together with reference TRBV14 and TRBJ1-1, the CDR3 gives the full variable domain: EAGVTQFPSHSVIEKGQTVTLRCDPISGHDNLYWYRRVMGKEIKFLLHFVKESKQDESGMPNNRFLAERTGGTYSTLKVQPAELEDSGVYFCASSQDDIWNTEAFFGQGTRLTVV.

This sequence joins TRBV14 and TRBJ2-7; TRBD2 agrees at 8 bases. The CDR3 runs 15 residues. After removal of 0 bases from V and 3 bases from J, the junction contained 4 bases not matched to a gene. Germline CDR1 reads SGHDN; CDR2 reads FVKESK. CDR3 DNA: TGTGCCAGCAGCCAAGATACGGGAGGGTTCTACGAGCAGTACTTC. It codes for CASSQDTGGFYEQYF.

The V call is TRBV3-1 (or the pseudogene TRBV3-2), the J call TRBJ2-7, with 12 bases fitting TRBD2. Trimming at V came to 4 bases and at J to 5 bases, leaving 9 bases not matched to a gene. The germline gives CDR1 LGHDT, CDR2 YNNKEL (reference sequence). The CDR3 runs 16 residues. The CDR3 sequence: CASSLLAGGPSHEQYF. CDR3 DNA sequence: TGTGCCAGCAGCCTCCTAGCGGGAGGGCCTTCCCACGAGCAGTACTTC.

This chain connects TRBV5-1 to TRBJ2-1; 7 nucleotides align to TRBD2. CDR3 length: 15 residues. Per germline, CDR1 SGHRS and CDR2 YFSETQ. V trimming: 0 bases; J trimming: 0 bases; junction bases outside the gene matches: 0. This chain's CDR3 is CASSLGGSSYNEQFF. CDR3 sequence (DNA): TGCGCCAGCAGCTTGGGCGGGAGCTCCTACAATGAGCAGTTCTTC.

V gene TRBV6-5 combines with J gene TRBJ2-1; 13 bases match TRBD2. CDR3 length equals 15 residues. CDR1 and CDR2 (germline): MNHEY, SVGAGI. The J segment lost 7 bases and the V segment lost 4 bases, leaving 4 bases of the junction unmatched. Here the CDR3 DNA reads TGTGCCAGCAGTTTCGGGACTAGCGGGACAAATGAGCAGTTCTTC. Residues: CASSFGTSGTNEQFF.

This rearrangement joins TRBV7-2 to TRBJ2-7, with D maybe TRBD2 (6 bases). This CDR3 has 15 residues. Deletions cut 1 base from V and 5 bases from J, with 15 bases between. The germline gives CDR1 SGHTA, CDR2 FQGNSA. The CDR3 coding sequence is TGTGCCAGCAGCTTAGTCCCGGGAGTAACTGACGAGCAGTACTTC. Protein: CASSLVPGVTDEQYF.

Notes on this clone: The identical CDR3 is also encoded by other nucleotide sequences in the sample. The chain is built from TRBV15 and TRBJ2-7; 11 nucleotides line up with TRBD1. From germline, CDR1 is LNHNV and CDR2 YYDKDF (reference sequence). The CDR3 is 14 amino acids. V lost 3 bases to trimming and J lost 5 bases; unmatched junction nucleotides: 3. CDR3 amino acids: CATSRGTGGNEQYF. The DNA of the CDR3 is TGTGCCACCAGCAGGGGGACAGGGGGGAACGAGCAGTACTTC.

The chain is built from TRBV6-2 or TRBV6-3 and TRBJ1-5; 8 nucleotides align to TRBD1. Germline V gene lookup returns CDR1 MNHEY and CDR2 SVGEGT. J gave up 3 bases and V 4 bases, and 5 bases lay outside the gene matches. This CDR3 has 15 amino acids. The CDR3: CASSSDRGPNQPQHF. The CDR3 nucleotides are TGTGCCAGCAGTTCCGACAGGGGCCCCAATCAGCCCCAGCATTTT.